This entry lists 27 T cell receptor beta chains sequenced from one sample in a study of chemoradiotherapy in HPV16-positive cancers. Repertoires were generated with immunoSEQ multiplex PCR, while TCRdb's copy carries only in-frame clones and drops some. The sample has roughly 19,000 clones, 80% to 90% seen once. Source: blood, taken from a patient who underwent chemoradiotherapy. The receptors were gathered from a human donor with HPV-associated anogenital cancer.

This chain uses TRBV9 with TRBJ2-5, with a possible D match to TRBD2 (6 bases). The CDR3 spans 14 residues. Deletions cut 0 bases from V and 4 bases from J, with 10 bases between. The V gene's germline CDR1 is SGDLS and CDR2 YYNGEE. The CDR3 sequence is CASSVVGSGETQYF. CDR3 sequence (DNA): TGTGCCAGCAGCGTAGTTGGTAGCGGAGAGACCCAGTACTTC.

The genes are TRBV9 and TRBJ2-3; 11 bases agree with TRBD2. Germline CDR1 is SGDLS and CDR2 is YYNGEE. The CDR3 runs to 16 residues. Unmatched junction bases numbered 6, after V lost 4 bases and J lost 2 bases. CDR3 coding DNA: TGTGCCAGCAGCTCTAGCGGGAGGAAGTCCACAGATACGCAGTATTTT. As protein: CASSSSGRKSTDTQYF.

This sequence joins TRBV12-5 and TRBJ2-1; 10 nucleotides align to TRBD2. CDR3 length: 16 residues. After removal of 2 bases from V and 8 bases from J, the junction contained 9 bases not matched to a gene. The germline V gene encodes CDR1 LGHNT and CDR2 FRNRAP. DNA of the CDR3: TGTGCTAGTGGTTTGCCACCTAGCGGGAGTCGGGATGAGCAGTTCTTC. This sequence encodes CASGLPPSGSRDEQFF.

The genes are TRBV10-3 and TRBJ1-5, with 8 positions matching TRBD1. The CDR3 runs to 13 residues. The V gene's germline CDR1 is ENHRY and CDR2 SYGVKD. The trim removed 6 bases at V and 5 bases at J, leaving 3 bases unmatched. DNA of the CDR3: TGTGCCATCAGCTCGACAGGGGATCAGCCCCAGCATTTT. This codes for CAISSTGDQPQHF.

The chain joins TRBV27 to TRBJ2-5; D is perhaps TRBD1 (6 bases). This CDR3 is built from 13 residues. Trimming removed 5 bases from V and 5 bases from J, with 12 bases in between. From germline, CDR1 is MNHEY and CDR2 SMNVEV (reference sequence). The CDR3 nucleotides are TGTGCCAGCAGTCGCCGAGACAGGGAGACCCAGTACTTC. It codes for CASSRRDRETQYF.

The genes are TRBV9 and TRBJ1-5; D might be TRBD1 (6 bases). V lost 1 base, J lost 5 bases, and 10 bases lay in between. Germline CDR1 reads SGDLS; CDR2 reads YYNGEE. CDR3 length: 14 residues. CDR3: CASSVSGEDQPQHF. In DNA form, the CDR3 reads TGTGCCAGCAGCGTATCAGGGGAGGATCAGCCCCAGCATTTT.

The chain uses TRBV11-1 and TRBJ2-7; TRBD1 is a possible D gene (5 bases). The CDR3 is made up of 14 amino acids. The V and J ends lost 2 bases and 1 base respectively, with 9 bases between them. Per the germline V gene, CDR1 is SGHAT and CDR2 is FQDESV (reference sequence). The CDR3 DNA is TGTGCCAGCAGCTTAATGCAGGGATCCTACGAGCAGTACTTC. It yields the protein CASSLMQGSYEQYF.

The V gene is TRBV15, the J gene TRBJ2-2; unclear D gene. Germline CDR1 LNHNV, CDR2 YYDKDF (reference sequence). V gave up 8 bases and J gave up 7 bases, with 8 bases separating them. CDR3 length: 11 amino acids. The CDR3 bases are TGTGCCACCGGGTTGGGCGGGGAGCTGTTTTTT. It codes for CATGLGGELFF.

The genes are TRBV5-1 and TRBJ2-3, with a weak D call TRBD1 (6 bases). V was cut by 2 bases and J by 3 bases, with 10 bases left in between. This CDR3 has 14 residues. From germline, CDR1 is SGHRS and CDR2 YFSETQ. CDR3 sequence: CASSFRTATDTQYF. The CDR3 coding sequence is TGCGCCAGCAGCTTCAGGACAGCGACAGATACGCAGTATTTT. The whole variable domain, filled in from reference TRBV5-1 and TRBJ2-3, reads KAGVTQTPRYLIKTRGQQVTLSCSPISGHRSVSWYQQTPGQGLQFLFEYFSETQRNKGNFPGRFSGRQFSNSRSEMNVSTLELGDSALYLCASSFRTATDTQYFGPGTRLTVL.

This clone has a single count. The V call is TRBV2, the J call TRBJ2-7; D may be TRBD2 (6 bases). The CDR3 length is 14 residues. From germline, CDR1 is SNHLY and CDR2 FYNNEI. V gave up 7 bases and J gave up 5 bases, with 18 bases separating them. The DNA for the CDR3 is TGTGCCAGCACCCCGGGACTTCATGGGGACGAGCAGTACTTC. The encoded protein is CASTPGLHGDEQYF. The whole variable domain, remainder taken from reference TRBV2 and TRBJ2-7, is EPEVTQTPSHQVTQMGQEVILRCVPISNHLYFYWYRQILGQKVEFLVSFYNNEISEKSEIFDDQFSVERPDGSNFTLKIRSTKLEDSAMYFCASTPGLHGDEQYFGPGTRLTVT.

CDR3 loop: CASSLLVNTEAFF. CDR3 coding DNA: TGTGCCAGCAGCTTACTGGTGAACACTGAAGCTTTCTTT. This chain uses TRBV11-3 with TRBJ1-1; D not resolved. Germline CDR1 is SGHNT and CDR2 is YENEEA. CDR3 size: 13 residues. Trimming left V 2 bases short and J 0 bases short, with 4 bases between.

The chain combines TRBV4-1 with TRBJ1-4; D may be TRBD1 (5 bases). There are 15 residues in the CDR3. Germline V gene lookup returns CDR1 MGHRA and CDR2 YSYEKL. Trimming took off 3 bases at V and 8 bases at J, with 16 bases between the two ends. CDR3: CASSHGTGDREKLFF. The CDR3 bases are TGCGCCAGCAGCCATGGCACGGGGGATAGGGAAAAACTGTTTTTT.

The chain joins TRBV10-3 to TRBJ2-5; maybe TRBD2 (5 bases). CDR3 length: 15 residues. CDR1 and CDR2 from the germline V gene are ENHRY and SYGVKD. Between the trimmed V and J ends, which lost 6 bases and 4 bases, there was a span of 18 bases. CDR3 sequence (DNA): TGTGCCATCAGCCCCCAAGCGTCGGGGTTAGAGACCCAGTACTTC. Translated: CAISPQASGLETQYF.

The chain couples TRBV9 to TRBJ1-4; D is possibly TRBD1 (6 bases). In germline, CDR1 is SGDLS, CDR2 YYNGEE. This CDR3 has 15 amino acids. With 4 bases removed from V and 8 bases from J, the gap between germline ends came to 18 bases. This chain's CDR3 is CASSPSGGGHEKLFF. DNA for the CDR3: TGTGCCAGCAGCCCCTCCGGGGGGGGGCACGAAAAACTGTTTTTT.

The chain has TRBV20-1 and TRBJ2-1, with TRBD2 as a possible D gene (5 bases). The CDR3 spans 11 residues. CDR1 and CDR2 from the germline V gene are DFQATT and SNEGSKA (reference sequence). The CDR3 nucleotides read TGCAGCTCCCCCTGGGAGAATGAGCAGTTCTTC. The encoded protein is CSSPWENEQFF.

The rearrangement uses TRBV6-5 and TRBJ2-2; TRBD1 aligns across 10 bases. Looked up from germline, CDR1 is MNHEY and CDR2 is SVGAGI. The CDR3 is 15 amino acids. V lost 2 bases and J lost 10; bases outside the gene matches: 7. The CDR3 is CASSYVRQGAKELFF. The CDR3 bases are TGTGCCAGCAGTTACGTTAGACAGGGGGCTAAGGAGCTGTTTTTT.

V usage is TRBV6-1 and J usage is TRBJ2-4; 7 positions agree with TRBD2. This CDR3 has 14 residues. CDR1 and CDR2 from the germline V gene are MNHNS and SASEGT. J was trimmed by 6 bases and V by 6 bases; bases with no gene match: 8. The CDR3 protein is CASRGGYGGNIQYF. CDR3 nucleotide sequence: TGTGCCAGCAGGGGAGGGTATGGAGGAAACATTCAGTACTTC.

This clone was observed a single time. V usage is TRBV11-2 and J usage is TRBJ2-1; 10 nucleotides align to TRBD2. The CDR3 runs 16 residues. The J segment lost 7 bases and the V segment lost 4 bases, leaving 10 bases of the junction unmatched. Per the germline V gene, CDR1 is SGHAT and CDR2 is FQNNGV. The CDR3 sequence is CASSSTDHSGRNEQFF. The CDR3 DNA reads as TGTGCCAGCAGCTCAACCGACCATAGCGGGAGGAATGAGCAGTTCTTC.

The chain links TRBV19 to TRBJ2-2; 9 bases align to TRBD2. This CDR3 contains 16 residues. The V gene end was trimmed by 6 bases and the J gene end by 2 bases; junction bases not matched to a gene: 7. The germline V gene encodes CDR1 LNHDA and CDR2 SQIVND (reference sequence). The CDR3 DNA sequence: TGTGCCAGTAGCATAACCGGGACTAGCAACACCGGGGAGCTGTTTTTT. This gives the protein CASSITGTSNTGELFF.

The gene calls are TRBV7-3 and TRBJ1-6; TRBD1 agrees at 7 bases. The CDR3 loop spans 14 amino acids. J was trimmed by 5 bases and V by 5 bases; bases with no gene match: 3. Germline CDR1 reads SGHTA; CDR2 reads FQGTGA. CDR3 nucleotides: TGTGCCAGCAGCAAGGGACAGAATAATTCACCCCTCCACTTT. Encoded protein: CASSKGQNNSPLHF.

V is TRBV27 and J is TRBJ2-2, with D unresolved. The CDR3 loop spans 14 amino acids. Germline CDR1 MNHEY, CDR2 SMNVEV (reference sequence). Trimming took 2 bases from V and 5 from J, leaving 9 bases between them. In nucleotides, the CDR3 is TGTGCCAGCAGTTTAAGAAGAGCGACCGGGGAGCTGTTTTTT. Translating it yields CASSLRRATGELFF.

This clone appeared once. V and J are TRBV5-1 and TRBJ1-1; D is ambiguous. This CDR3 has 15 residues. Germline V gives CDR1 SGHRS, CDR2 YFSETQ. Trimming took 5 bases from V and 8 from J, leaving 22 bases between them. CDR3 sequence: CASRRAANGFTEAFF. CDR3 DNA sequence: TGCGCCAGCAGACGAGCTGCGAACGGGTTTACGGAAGCTTTCTTT. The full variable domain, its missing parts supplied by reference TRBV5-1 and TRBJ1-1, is KAGVTQTPRYLIKTRGQQVTLSCSPISGHRSVSWYQQTPGQGLQFLFEYFSETQRNKGNFPGRFSGRQFSNSRSEMNVSTLELGDSALYLCASRRAANGFTEAFFGQGTRLTVV.

Here the CDR3 reads CASSQSGTANNEKLFF. The DNA of the CDR3 is TGCGCCAGCAGCCAATCCGGGACAGCGAACAATGAAAAACTGTTTTTT. The chain links TRBV4-3 to TRBJ1-4; 7 bases agree with TRBD1. The trim removed 2 bases at V and 5 bases at J, leaving 8 bases unmatched. Germline V gene lookup returns CDR1 LGHNA and CDR2 YSLEER. The CDR3 length is 16 residues.

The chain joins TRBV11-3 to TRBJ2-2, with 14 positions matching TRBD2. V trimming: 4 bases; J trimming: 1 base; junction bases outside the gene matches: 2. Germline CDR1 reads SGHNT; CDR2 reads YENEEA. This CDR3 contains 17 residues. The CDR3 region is CASSSGLAGENTGELFF. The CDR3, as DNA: TGTGCCAGCAGCTCGGGACTAGCGGGGGAGAACACCGGGGAGCTGTTTTTT.

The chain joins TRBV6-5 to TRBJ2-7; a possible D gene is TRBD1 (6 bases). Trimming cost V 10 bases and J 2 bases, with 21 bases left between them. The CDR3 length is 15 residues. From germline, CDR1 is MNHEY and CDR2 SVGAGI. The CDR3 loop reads CATPWHGRGAYEQYF. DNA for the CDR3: TGTGCCACTCCTTGGCACGGCAGGGGAGCCTACGAGCAGTACTTC.

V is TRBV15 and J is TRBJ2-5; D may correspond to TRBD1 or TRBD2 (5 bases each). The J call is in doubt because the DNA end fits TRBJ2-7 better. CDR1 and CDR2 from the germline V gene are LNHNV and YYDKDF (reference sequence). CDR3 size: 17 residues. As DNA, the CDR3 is TGTGCCACCAGCAGAGACCCAAATCCAGGGAGCATTGACGAGCAGTACTTC. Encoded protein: CATSRDPNPGSIDEQYF.

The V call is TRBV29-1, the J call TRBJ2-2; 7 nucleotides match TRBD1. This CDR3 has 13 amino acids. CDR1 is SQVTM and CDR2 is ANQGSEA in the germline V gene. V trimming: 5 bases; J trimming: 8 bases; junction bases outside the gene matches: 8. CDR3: CSVLQGVGGELFF. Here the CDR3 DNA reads TGCAGCGTTCTCCAGGGGGTCGGGGGGGAGCTGTTTTTT.